This T cell receptor (beta chain) was profiled in a study of CD4+ T cells in melanoma. Study-level results: Neoantigen-specific CD4+ T cells in melanoma reportedly had diverse differentiation states. A reported correlation linked neoantigen-specific CD4+ T cells to CD8+, macrophage and B cell function.

TCRdb's copy holds only in-frame clones and misses some; the assay was immunoSEQ multiplex PCR. The data contain some 10,000 clones, about 70% of them singletons. As for this clone: Its antigen is still unknown.

V lost 8 bases and J lost 5; bases outside the gene matches: 11. CDR1 and CDR2 from the germline V gene are SNHLY and FYNNEI. This CDR3 comprises 15 residues. The chain is built from TRBV2 and TRBJ1-5; TRBD1 aligns across 8 bases. This TCR was recovered from a human donor with melanoma. The sequencing sample was made of cells from a culture (not recorded whether cultured in vitro). The CDR3 protein is CASAFYRGLDQPQHF. CDR3 sequence (DNA): TGTGCCAGCGCCTTTTACAGGGGGTTGGATCAGCCCCAGCATTTT.